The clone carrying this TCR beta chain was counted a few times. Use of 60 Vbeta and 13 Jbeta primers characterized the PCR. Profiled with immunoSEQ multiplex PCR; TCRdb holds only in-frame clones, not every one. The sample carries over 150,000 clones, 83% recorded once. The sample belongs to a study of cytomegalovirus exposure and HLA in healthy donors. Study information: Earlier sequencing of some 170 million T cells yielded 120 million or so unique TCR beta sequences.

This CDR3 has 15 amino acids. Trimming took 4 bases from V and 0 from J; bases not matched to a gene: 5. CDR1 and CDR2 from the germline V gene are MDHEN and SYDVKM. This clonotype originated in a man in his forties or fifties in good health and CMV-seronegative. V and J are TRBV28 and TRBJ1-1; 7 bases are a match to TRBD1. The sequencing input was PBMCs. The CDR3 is CASSSGTAMNTEAFF. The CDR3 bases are TGTGCCAGCAGTTCCGGGACAGCCATGAACACTGAAGCTTTCTTT.